The clone carrying this T cell receptor beta chain has only a few counts. Here immunoSEQ multiplex PCR was the method, and the copy in TCRdb shows in-frame clones only, minus some. This table has 90,000 to 130,000 clones, approximately 82% appearing once. The data originate from a study of blood T cell repertoires in COVID-19. From germline, CDR1 is SGHVS and CDR2 FNYEAQ. The CDR3 spans 15 residues. The ends were cut back, 2 bases at V and 4 bases at J, with 14 bases in the middle. This rearrangement joins TRBV7-6 to TRBJ2-5; a possible D gene is TRBD2 (6 bases). Material for sequencing was peripheral blood. The origin of this receptor is a woman of 80 years or more with acute or convalescent COVID-19. The CDR3: CASSLSPVGGETQYF. DNA of the CDR3: TGTGCCAGCAGCTTAAGTCCGGTCGGGGGAGAGACCCAGTACTTC. The full variable domain, rest sourced from reference TRBV7-6 and TRBJ2-5, is GAGVSQSPRYKVTKRGQDVALRCDPISGHVSLYWYRQALGQGPEFLTYFNYEAQQDKSGLPNDRFSAERPEGSISTLTIQRTEQRDSAMYRCASSLSPVGGETQYFGPGTRLLVL.